The rows below give T cell receptor beta chains drawn from one sample of a study of blood T cell repertoires in COVID-19. Libraries were prepared by immunoSEQ multiplex PCR; TCRdb keeps only in-frame clonotypes and omits some of them. The sample includes 150,000 or so clones, roughly 87% seen only once; the top ten take roughly 1.2%. Material for sequencing was PBMCs or T cells enriched from blood (not recorded which). These receptors came from a human donor with acute COVID-19. The donor label of this sample is uncertain. The CDR3 runs from the conserved cysteine through the conserved F or W. A D gene is named only where the DNA matches it firmly. A row's size may be missing; if present it is once, few, many or a size class.

v_gene,d_gene,abundance,j_gene,CDR3nt,CDR3aa
TRBV5-6,.,.,TRBJ1-1,TGTGCCAGCAGCTTTCTATCGCGGCCCGGGGGAGAAACTGAAGCTTTCTTT,CASSFLSRPGGETEAFF
TRBV4-1,TRBD2,.,TRBJ2-3,TGCGCCAGCAGCCCATTCGGGGGGGCCGGAGATACGCAGTATTTT,CASSPFGGAGDTQYF
TRBV10-3,TRBD2,.,TRBJ2-7,TGTGCCATCAGGCTAGCGGGGACCTACGAGCAGTACTTC,CAIRLAGTYEQYF
TRBV4-3,TRBD1,few,TRBJ2-1,TGCGCCAGCAGCCCATCGTGGGACAGGGTAAATGAGCAGTTCTTC,CASSPSWDRVNEQFF
TRBV12-3/TRBV12-4,.,.,TRBJ2-2,TGTGCCAGCAGTCCCCTAGTGACCAGGGAGCTGTTTTTT,CASSPLVTRELFF
TRBV5-5,TRBD1,.,TRBJ1-4,TGTGCCAGCAGCCCCCCACCACAGGGGGCTGGTGAAAAACTGTTTTTT,CASSPPPQGAGEKLFF
TRBV7-9,.,.,TRBJ2-3,TGTGCCAGCAGCTTATGGGGAGACGTAAGGGCAGATACGCAGTATTTT,CASSLWGDVRADTQYF
TRBV25-1,TRBD1,.,TRBJ2-7,TGTGCCAGCAGTGGGACAGGGGTCCACGAGCAGTACTTC,CASSGTGVHEQYF
TRBV15,TRBD1,.,TRBJ1-6,TGTGCTCCGAGGGGTGACAGGGTAGGACCCTATAATTCACCCCTCCACTTT,CAPRGDRVGPYNSPLHF
TRBV14,.,.,TRBJ1-1,TGTGCCAGCAGCCAAGATGCGTACACTGAAGCTTTCTTT,CASSQDAYTEAFF
TRBV11-2,TRBD1,few,TRBJ2-5,TGTGCCAGCAGCCCCCCGCGGGGACAGGGTATCGTGTACCAAGAGACCCAGTACTTC,CASSPPRGQGIVYQETQYF
TRBV11-2,TRBD2,.,TRBJ2-7,TGTGCCAGCAGCCCACTAGCGGGGGCCGATTACTCCTACGAGCAGTACTTC,CASSPLAGADYSYEQYF
TRBV30,.,.,TRBJ1-2,TGTGCCTGGAGTGTCGGATTACGGAACAGGGAATCCTATGGCTACACCTTC,CAWSVGLRNRESYGYTF
TRBV15,.,.,TRBJ2-5,TGTGCCACCAGCAGAGAACGACTAAGGATGGAGACCCAGTACTTC,CATSRERLRMETQYF
TRBV25-1,.,.,TRBJ2-6,TGTGCCAGCAGCTACAGCTCCGGGGCCAACGTCCTGACTTTC,CASSYSSGANVLTF
TRBV7-9,.,.,TRBJ1-6,TGTGCCAGCAGCCGATGGACGACAGTGGGAACTGGAACCCTCCACTTT,CASSRWTTVGTGTLHF
TRBV7-3,TRBD2,.,TRBJ2-1,TGTGCCAGCAGCTTAAGTCCAGCGGGGGGGTACAATGAGCAGTTCTTC,CASSLSPAGGYNEQFF
TRBV1,.,.,TRBJ2-5,TGCACCAGCAGCCAAGATCTAGCGGGGGAGACCCAGTACTTC,CTSSQDLAGETQYF
TRBV4-1,TRBD1,.,TRBJ1-5,TGCGCCAGCAGCCCAGGGGGCGCAGGAGTCCAGCCCCAGCATTTT,CASSPGGAGVQPQHF
TRBV6-5,.,once,TRBJ1-5,TGTGCCAGCAGTTCAGGCTACAATCAGCCCCAGCATTTT,CASSSGYNQPQHF
TRBV7-2,TRBD2,.,TRBJ2-7,TGTGCCAGCAGCCCGGAACTGGGACTAGCGGGGGCAAATTACGAGCAGTACTTC,CASSPELGLAGANYEQYF
TRBV12-5,.,.,TRBJ2-7,TGTGCTAGTGCCTCGACAGTTCCTAATCCTGGGCAGTACTTC,CASASTVPNPGQYF
TRBV5-4,.,few,TRBJ2-2,TGTGCCAGCAGCCCCGGGACATTAAACACCGGGGAGCTGTTTTTT,CASSPGTLNTGELFF
TRBV5-4,.,.,TRBJ2-2,TGTGCCAGCAGCATTAGGGGGACCGGGGAGCTGTTTTTT,CASSIRGTGELFF
TRBV7-9,.,.,TRBJ1-4,TGTGCCAGCAGCTTAGCGGAGGGATTTGGTGAAAAACTGTTTTTT,CASSLAEGFGEKLFF
TRBV6-4,.,once,TRBJ2-7,TGTGCCAGCAGTGACGATATTCCGGGACAAAGCTCCTACGAGCAGTACTTC,CASSDDIPGQSSYEQYF
TRBV15,.,.,TRBJ1-2,TGTGCCACCAGCGAGGGCGCCTATGGCTACACCTTC,CATSEGAYGYTF
TRBV6-5,TRBD1,.,TRBJ1-1,TGTGCCAGCAGTTACGGGACAGGGCAGGCTGAAGCTTTCTTT,CASSYGTGQAEAFF
TRBV13,TRBD1,once,TRBJ2-5,TGTGCCAGCAGCTTAACGGCGACAGGGAAGAGGGAGACCCAGTACTTC,CASSLTATGKRETQYF
TRBV5-4,.,.,TRBJ2-1,TGTGCCAGCAGCTTGTCAGCAGGGGACGATGAGCAGTTCTTC,CASSLSAGDDEQFF
TRBV3-1/TRBV3-2,TRBD1,.,TRBJ2-5,TGTGCCAGCAGCCCCCACTCCAAATTCAGGGGGCGATACCAAGAGACCCAGTACTTC,CASSPHSKFRGRYQETQYF
TRBV7-2,.,.,TRBJ1-3,TGTGCCAGCAGCGCAGCGGGGGCTGGAAACACCATATATTTT,CASSAAGAGNTIYF
TRBV9,TRBD1,.,TRBJ1-3,TGTGCCAGCAGCGAGGGACAGGGGGCGCCGGGAAACACCATATATTTT,CASSEGQGAPGNTIYF
TRBV2,TRBD2,.,TRBJ2-1,TGTGCCAGCCTGGTCCCGGGACTAGCGACCCACAATGAGCAGTTCTTC,CASLVPGLATHNEQFF
TRBV9,TRBD1,.,TRBJ2-7,TGTGCCAGCAGCCCCCATCGGGACAGGGGATCCTACGAGCAGTACTTC,CASSPHRDRGSYEQYF
TRBV10-2,.,.,TRBJ2-1,TGCGCCAGCAGTGACTCCCAATGGAGGATCTTC,CASSDSQWRIF
TRBV7-2,.,.,TRBJ2-7,TGTGCCAGCAGCTTGGGTCCCGGGGCCTACGAGCAGTACTTC,CASSLGPGAYEQYF
TRBV6-5,TRBD1,.,TRBJ1-2,TGTGCCAGCAGATTCCAATCACAGGGGCCCTATGGCTACACCTTC,CASRFQSQGPYGYTF
TRBV6-8,.,.,TRBJ2-7,TGTGCCAGCATTTCTTTATCCTACGAGCAGTACTTC,CASISLSYEQYF
TRBV5-8,.,.,TRBJ2-7,TGTGCCAGCAGCTTGTACGACAGGAGCTCCTACGAGCAGTACTTC,CASSLYDRSSYEQYF
TRBV3-1/TRBV3-2,TRBD1,.,TRBJ1-5,TGTGCCAGCAGCCGGACAGGGGATCAGCCCCAGCATTTT,CASSRTGDQPQHF
TRBV7-8,TRBD2,.,TRBJ2-7,TGTGCCAGCAGCTTAGGGCTAGCGGGGCCTTACGAGCAGTACTTC,CASSLGLAGPYEQYF
TRBV7-6,.,.,TRBJ1-1,TGTGCCAGCAGCTTAATTCACGGGGGAAACACTGAAGCTTTCTTT,CASSLIHGGNTEAFF
TRBV19,.,.,TRBJ1-5,TGTGCCAGTAGAGAGACATATAGCAATCAGCCCCAGCATTTT,CASRETYSNQPQHF
TRBV2,.,.,TRBJ1-1,TGTGCCAGGACGGGGGTGAACACTGAAGCTTTCTTT,CARTGVNTEAFF
TRBV20-1,.,.,TRBJ1-4,TGCAGTGCTAGTCGATCCGGGGAAAAACTGTTTTTT,CSASRSGEKLFF
TRBV9,.,.,TRBJ1-4,TGTGCCAGCAGCGCCGGCCCGGAGGGAGGAAAACTGTTTTTT,CASSAGPEGGKLFF
TRBV18,TRBD2,.,TRBJ2-3,TGTGCCAGCTCAGCCGGGACTAGCGCGCACCCAGATACGCAGTATTTT,CASSAGTSAHPDTQYF